The clone carrying this T cell receptor (beta chain) is a singleton in its sample. The J segment lost 9 bases and the V segment lost 3 bases, leaving 4 bases of the junction unmatched. Germline-derived CDR1 and CDR2 are SGHRS and YFSETQ. This CDR3 spans 15 amino acids. The sample is drawn from a study of T cell changes during pregnancy in multiple sclerosis. The method was immunoSEQ multiplex PCR; TCRdb's version includes in-frame clones alone and lacks a portion of them. Among over 65,000 clones listed, approximately 90% were seen once. This specimen was peripheral blood, taken in the first trimester of pregnancy. The rearrangement links TRBV5-1 to TRBJ1-6, with 12 bases aligning to TRBD1. The sequence came from a female donor with multiple sclerosis, enrolled in a pregnancy study. CDR3 amino acids: CASSWGQGASSPLHF. The CDR3 DNA follows: TGCGCCAGCAGCTGGGGACAGGGGGCGTCTTCACCCCTCCACTTT.